This record looks at one T cell receptor (beta chain) sequence and its context. The antigen remains unidentified. The method was immunoSEQ multiplex PCR; TCRdb's version includes in-frame clones alone and lacks a portion of them. The profile shows about 66,000 clones, roughly 84% of them singletons. The sample is drawn from a study of T cell responses to AZD1222 COVID-19 vaccine. General study points: Most donors were white British, females outnumbered males, and clonal diversity was possibly underestimated.

The CDR3 is 15 residues long. Germline CDR1 is SGHAT and CDR2 is FQNNGV. After removal of 3 bases from V and 4 bases from J, the junction contained 7 bases not matched to a gene. The receptor comes from an adult in good health. V usage is TRBV11-2 and J usage is TRBJ1-2; 8 nucleotides align to TRBD1. The material was peripheral blood, obtained on day 0 of AZD1222 vaccination. This CDR3 is CASSFVGQGSYGYTF. The CDR3 DNA is TGTGCCAGCAGCTTCGTCGGACAGGGCAGCTATGGCTACACCTTC.